Presented here are 25 T cell receptor beta chains from one specimen sequenced in a study of T cells of healthy individuals. One entry per CDR3 protein, called by TCRdb with MiXCR from the 5' RACE reads. This table has around 83,000 distinct CDR3 sequences, approximately 4.7% appearing once. These receptors came from a female donor in good health.

In its sample, this clonotype was seen many times. The chain links TRBV11-2 to TRBJ1-1; unclear D gene. The CDR3 spans 11 residues. V was cut by 1 base and J by 6 bases, with 3 bases left in between. Germline V gives CDR1 SGHAT, CDR2 FQNNGV. The CDR3 coding sequence is TGTGCCAGCAGCTTAGGGGCTGAAGCTTTCTTT. Translated: CASSLGAEAFF. Drawing the rest from reference TRBV11-2 and TRBJ1-1, the complete variable domain is EAGVAQSPRYKIIEKRQSVAFWCNPISGHATLYWYQQILGQGPKLLIQFQNNGVVDDSQLPKDRFSAERLKGVDSTLKIQPAKLEDSAVYLCASSLGAEAFFGQGTRLTVV.

In the case of this clonotype: Being one base from a much bigger clone, this may be a read error. V is TRBV6-1 and J is TRBJ2-1; D tentatively reads TRBD1 or TRBD2 (5 bases each). The V gene's germline CDR1 is MNHNS and CDR2 SASEGT. The CDR3 has 15 residues. V shed 3 bases and J shed 7 bases, with 16 bases lying between them. CDR3 protein: CASSDSLGDPNEQFF. CDR3 DNA sequence: TGTGCCAGCAGTGACTCCCTCGGGGACCCAAATGAGCAGTTCTTC.

This clonotype was recorded many times. The V and J genes are TRBV6-1 and TRBJ1-4; TRBD1 might be the D (5 bases). The V end lost 2 bases, the J end lost 16 bases, and 14 bases lay between the germline ends. The germline CDR1 and CDR2 sequences are MNHNS and SASEGT. The CDR3 sequence is 12 residues long. CDR3 DNA: TGTGCCAGCAGTGAATTTACGGGGCAACAGTTTTTT. Its protein is CASSEFTGQQFF.

In its sample, this clonotype was seen many times. A junction boundary mismatches the germline segment, possibly from a read error. The gene calls are TRBV7-9 and TRBJ2-2; D gene uncertain. Germline-derived CDR1 and CDR2 are SEHNR and FQNEAQ (reference sequence). CDR3 length: 15 residues. CDR3: CASSLTPAKTGELFF. CDR3 coding DNA: TGTGCCAGCAGCTTAACGCCCGCGAAGACCGGGGAGCTGTTTTTT.

This clonotype has a count of ten or more. This rearrangement joins TRBV20-1 to TRBJ2-5, with 12 nucleotides matching TRBD2. V was pared by 0 bases and J by 7 bases, with 12 bases of the junction left unmatched. The germline gives CDR1 DFQATT, CDR2 SNEGSKA (reference sequence). The CDR3 spans 17 residues. In DNA form, the CDR3 reads TGCAGTGCTAGAGATTTGCAGGGCCTAGCGGGAGGGGTGACCCAGTACTTC. Residues: CSARDLQGLAGGVTQYF.

This clonotype showed up many times. This chain joins TRBV7-8 and TRBJ1-1; D might be TRBD1 (5 bases). The CDR3 spans 12 residues. Germline lookup yields CDR1 SGHVS and CDR2 FQNEAQ. The germline V and J ends were trimmed by 5 bases and 7 bases, with 11 bases remaining between them. As DNA, the CDR3 is TGTGCCAGCAGCCGGGGACGGAATGAAGCTTTCTTT. It yields the protein CASSRGRNEAFF. Variable domain in full (rest from reference TRBV7-8 and TRBJ1-1): GAGVSQSPRYKVAKRGQDVALRCDPISGHVSLFWYQQALGQGPEFLTYFQNEAQLDKSGLPSDRFFAERPEGSVSTLKIQRTQQEDSAVYLCASSRGRNEAFFGQGTRLTVV.

This clonotype has ten or more counts. This chain connects TRBV6-4 to TRBJ2-3, with TRBD2 as a possible D gene (6 bases). The V end was cut by 2 bases, the J end by 1 base, with 13 bases between. The CDR3 totals 16 residues. The germline CDR1 and CDR2 sequences are MRHNA and SNTAGT. DNA for the CDR3: TGTGCCAGCAGTGACCGCCCCGGGAGCGGCACAGATACGCAGTATTTT. Encoded protein: CASSDRPGSGTDTQYF.

Many counts were recorded for this clonotype. The gene calls are TRBV5-4 and TRBJ2-5, with a tentative D call TRBD2 (5 bases). CDR1 and CDR2 from the germline V gene are SGHNT and YYREEE (reference sequence). The CDR3 has 14 amino acids. V was trimmed by 4 bases and J by 1 base, leaving 11 bases between them. CDR3 in amino acids: CASSPVGAQETQYF. CDR3 DNA: TGTGCCAGCAGCCCGGTGGGAGCCCAAGAGACCCAGTACTTC.

This clonotype was recorded many times. The rearrangement joins TRBV12-3 or TRBV12-4 to TRBJ2-7; D unclear. Trimming stripped 3 bases from V and 7 bases from J, with 7 bases between. This CDR3 has 11 amino acids. CDR3 sequence: CASSFSREQYF. In DNA, the CDR3 is TGTGCCAGCAGTTTTTCTAGGGAGCAGTACTTC.

This clonotype was detected ten times or more. The chain recombines TRBV12-3 or TRBV12-4 with TRBJ2-7; no clear D. Trimming took off 7 bases at V and 4 bases at J, with 8 bases between the two ends. The CDR3 runs 11 residues. The CDR3 protein is CASTVKYEQYF. The CDR3 DNA follows: TGTGCCAGCACCGTAAAATACGAGCAGTACTTC.

This clonotype was seen at least ten times. V and J are TRBV27 and TRBJ2-3, with 12 bases fitting TRBD2. The V segment lost 8 bases and the J segment 5 bases; nucleotides outside the gene matches: 11. The CDR3 loop spans 16 amino acids. Germline V lookup: CDR1 MNHEY, CDR2 SMNVEV (reference sequence). The CDR3 bases are TGTGCCAGCGCGCCACTGTTGGGACTAGCGGGAGATACGCAGTATTTT. Its translation is CASAPLLGLAGDTQYF.

This clonotype was observed a handful of times. The rearrangement links TRBV24-1 to TRBJ2-5, with a possible D match to TRBD2 (6 bases). Looked up from germline, CDR1 is KGHDR and CDR2 is SFDVKD. V dropped 2 bases and J dropped 5 bases, with 11 bases sitting between them. This CDR3 has 14 amino acids. CDR3 protein: CATSDSLAPETQYF. CDR3 sequence (DNA): TGTGCCACCAGTGATTCACTAGCTCCTGAGACCCAGTACTTC.

There are many counts of this clonotype. The V and J genes are TRBV29-1 and TRBJ2-2, with TRBD2 identical over 10 bases. The V segment lost 6 bases and the J segment 7 bases; nucleotides outside the gene matches: 8. The CDR3 runs 14 residues. Germline assignment: CDR1 SQVTM and CDR2 ANQGSEA. The DNA of the CDR3 is TGCAGCGTCACCAGCGGGAGGGCCGACGGGGAGCTGTTTTTT. This translates into CSVTSGRADGELFF.

This clonotype was seen at least ten times. The chain is built from TRBV18 and TRBJ1-6; D not certain. Germline V gives CDR1 KGHSH, CDR2 LQKENI. The CDR3 length is 16 residues. V lost 6 bases and J lost 5, with 17 bases in between. The CDR3 DNA is TGTGCCAGCTCCTGGGCCTATCAAACCGATAATTCACCCCTCCACTTT. Translated, it gives CASSWAYQTDNSPLHF.

The table lists this clonotype with many counts. This chain uses TRBV12-3 or TRBV12-4 with TRBJ2-5; the match to TRBD2 covers 15 bases. With 4 bases clipped from V and 5 bases from J, the junction kept 8 bases outside the gene matches. The CDR3 covers 17 residues. CDR3 in amino acids: CASSSHGLAGGPETQYF. CDR3 bases: TGTGCCAGCAGTTCCCACGGACTAGCGGGAGGGCCGGAGACCCAGTACTTC.

This clonotype has more than one count but fewer than ten. V usage is TRBV27 and J usage is TRBJ1-1; D call uncertain. Trimming shortened V by 3 bases and J by 4 bases, and 9 bases separated the two germline ends. Germline V gives CDR1 MNHEY, CDR2 SMNVEV (reference sequence). This CDR3 region has 13 residues. CDR3 amino acids: CASSFKGITEAFF. The CDR3 DNA sequence: TGTGCCAGCAGTTTTAAAGGGATCACTGAAGCTTTCTTT.

This clonotype was detected a few times. The V gene is TRBV5-4, the J gene TRBJ1-1, with D tentatively TRBD1 (6 bases). Per the germline V gene, CDR1 is SGHNT and CDR2 is YYREEE (reference sequence). V gave up 1 base and J gave up 0 bases, with 22 bases separating them. CDR3 length: 19 amino acids. The DNA of the CDR3 is TGTGCCAGCAGCTTGAGTCTTCTCAGGGGAACTTCGATGAACACTGAAGCTTTCTTT. Its translation is CASSLSLLRGTSMNTEAFF.

With regard to this clonotype: At one of its ends the junction is not consistent with the germline gene, which may arise from a read error. The chain carries TRBV5-8 and TRBJ2-6, with unresolved D. The CDR3 loop spans 15 amino acids. From germline, CDR1 is SGHTS and CDR2 YDEGEE. CDR3 in amino acids: CVSSLRGSGANVLTF. CDR3 in DNA: TGTGTCAGCAGCCTTAGAGGCTCTGGGGCCAACGTCCTGACTTTC.

This clonotype was seen only a few times. This rearrangement joins TRBV9 to TRBJ1-1; D is ambiguous. CDR3 length: 13 amino acids. Between the trimmed V and J ends, which lost 0 bases and 2 bases, there was a span of 5 bases. Germline V lookup: CDR1 SGDLS, CDR2 YYNGEE. CDR3 in amino acids: CASSVADNTEAFF. In nucleotides, the CDR3 is TGTGCCAGCAGCGTAGCAGACAACACTGAAGCTTTCTTT.

The chain has TRBV12-5 and TRBJ2-3; D may be TRBD1 (5 bases). This CDR3 is built from 11 residues. Germline loops: CDR1 LGHNT, CDR2 FRNRAP. Trimming cost V 6 bases and J 5 bases, with 6 bases left between them. This CDR3 reads CASGDRDTQYF. CDR3 nucleotide sequence: TGTGCTAGTGGCGACAGAGATACGCAGTATTTT.

This clonotype appeared many times. The chain carries TRBV4-1 and TRBJ2-6; D remains ambiguous. In germline, CDR1 is MGHRA, CDR2 YSYEKL. Trimming shortened V by 0 bases and J by 0 bases, and 12 bases separated the two germline ends. There are 18 residues in the CDR3. DNA for the CDR3: TGCGCCAGCAGCCAAGACGGAAGCAGGCCCTCTGGGGCCAACGTCCTGACTTTC. It translates to CASSQDGSRPSGANVLTF.

This clonotype was found many times. The rearrangement uses TRBV12-3 or TRBV12-4 and TRBJ2-2; D is uncertain. The CDR3 runs 13 residues. V lost 7 bases and J lost 5, with 11 bases in between. CDR3 loop: CASTNRRTGELFF. In nucleotides, the CDR3 is TGTGCCAGCACCAACCGCCGGACCGGGGAGCTGTTTTTT.

This clonotype was counted between two and nine times. The chain links TRBV27 to TRBJ1-1, with 9 bases matching TRBD1. Germline values: CDR1 MNHEY, CDR2 SMNVEV (reference sequence). This CDR3 is 13 amino acids long. V dropped 7 bases and J dropped 7; count of bases not matched to a gene: 7. Here the CDR3 DNA reads TGTGCCAGCAAACTACAGGGGGCTGGTGAAGCTTTCTTT. It codes for CASKLQGAGEAFF.

Ten or more counts support this clonotype. The chain employs TRBV29-1 and TRBJ2-7; TRBD1 agrees at 7 bases. V gave up 6 bases and J gave up 5 bases; unmatched junction bases: 13. The CDR3 extends over 14 amino acids. Per the germline V gene, CDR1 is SQVTM and CDR2 is ANQGSEA. CDR3 bases: TGCAGCGTCCCCCGACAGGGAGTGAGAAACGAGCAGTACTTC. Protein sequence: CSVPRQGVRNEQYF.

This clonotype was counted many times. The genes are TRBV12-3 or TRBV12-4 and TRBJ1-6; 7 positions match TRBD1. After removal of 5 bases from V and 7 bases from J, the junction contained 8 bases not matched to a gene. This CDR3 contains 15 residues. CDR3 bases: TGTGCCAGCAGTGGGACAGATACCGGGAATTCACCCCTCCACTTT. Translating gives CASSGTDTGNSPLHF.